This T cell receptor (beta chain) was captured by sequencing in a study of cytomegalovirus exposure and HLA in healthy donors. General study points: The only immune exposure information that was available was CMV serostatus.

PCR used 60 Vbeta primers and 13 Jbeta primers. Sequencing was performed with immunoSEQ multiplex PCR; in TCRdb, only in-frame clones are kept and a portion is missing. In all, the sample yields some 56,000 clones. V was pared by 2 bases and J by 2 bases, with 18 bases between. Germline loops: CDR1 GTSNPN, CDR2 SVGIG (reference sequence). This CDR3 spans 16 amino acids. Remarks on this clone: The antigen is not known.

V and J are TRBV30 and TRBJ2-5, with D perhaps TRBD1 (7 bases). The specimen was PBMCs. The sequence came from a woman younger than 45 in good health and CMV-seropositive. This CDR3 is CAWSRSAGQSQETQYF. CDR3 sequence (DNA): TGTGCCTGGAGTCGTTCGGCGGGACAGAGTCAAGAGACCCAGTACTTC.